Listed below are T cell receptor beta chains from one sample, sequenced in a study of blood T cell repertoires in COVID-19. Sequenced by immunoSEQ multiplex PCR; TCRdb stores in-frame clones only, minus some. The sample comprises 200,000 to 300,000 clones, just under 85% of which are singletons, and approximately 1.9% rests with the top ten. What was sequenced was peripheral blood. These receptors all come from a woman aged 80 or over with acute or convalescent COVID-19. The CDR3 runs from the conserved cysteine through the conserved F or W. The order of the fields is V gene, J gene, D gene, clone size, CDR3 protein, CDR3 DNA. D genes are given only for firm matches. A clone size is listed for some rows: how often the clone was seen (once, few, many), or a class if it is expanded.

TRBV27	TRBJ2-1	TRBD2	few	CASSLSQGGSNEQFF	TGTGCCAGCAGTTTATCGCAGGGCGGGAGCAATGAGCAGTTCTTC
TRBV21-1	TRBJ1-2	NA	NA	CASSALVPGPPNYGYTF	TGTGCCAGCAGCGCTCTCGTTCCGGGTCCTCCTAACTATGGCTACACCTTC
TRBV5-1	TRBJ2-3	TRBD2	NA	CASRRGLAPVADTQYF	TGCGCCAGCAGAAGAGGACTAGCGCCCGTTGCAGATACGCAGTATTTT
TRBV7-3	TRBJ2-1	TRBD1	once	CASSFTGGEQFF	TGTGCCAGCAGCTTTACAGGGGGTGAGCAGTTCTTC
TRBV12-2	TRBJ2-1	NA	NA	CASRLVRSGNEQFF	TGTGCAAGTCGCTTAGTTCGTAGTGGCAATGAGCAGTTCTTC
TRBV4-2	TRBJ1-2	TRBD1	NA	CASSPTGTDGYTF	TGTGCCAGCAGCCCCACCGGGACAGATGGCTACACCTTC
TRBV7-9	TRBJ1-3	TRBD1	NA	CASSVDRVGGNTIYF	TGTGCCAGCAGCGTCGACAGGGTTGGTGGAAACACCATATATTTT
TRBV9	TRBJ2-3	NA	NA	CASSVAGAFSDTQYF	TGTGCCAGCAGCGTAGCGGGAGCGTTTTCAGATACGCAGTATTTT
TRBV6-6	TRBJ1-4	NA	NA	CASSSLGDRPEKLFF	TGTGCCAGCAGTTCTCTAGGAGACAGACCAGAAAAACTGTTTTTT
TRBV21-1	TRBJ1-3	NA	NA	CASSKGRTGYTIYF	TGTGCCAGCAGCAAAGGGCGGACAGGCTACACCATATATTTT
TRBV15	TRBJ1-2	TRBD1	NA	CATSAGVNRGKGYGYTF	TGTGCCACCAGCGCCGGGGTGAACAGGGGTAAAGGCTATGGCTACACCTTC
TRBV19	TRBJ1-1	NA	NA	CASSINGGGVKTEAFF	TGTGCCAGTAGTATCAATGGGGGGGGAGTGAAAACTGAAGCTTTCTTT
TRBV18	TRBJ2-3	NA	few	CASSRDMKGDTQYF	TGTGCCAGCTCACGGGACATGAAAGGAGATACGCAGTATTTT
TRBV5-1	TRBJ2-7	NA	once	CASSLAQPRYEQYF	TGCGCCAGCAGCTTGGCACAGCCCCGGTACGAGCAGTACTTC
TRBV20-1	TRBJ2-2	NA	NA	CSASRRLANMAGELFF	TGCAGTGCTAGTAGGCGCCTAGCGAATATGGCCGGGGAGCTGTTTTTT
TRBV3-1/TRBV3-2	TRBJ2-3	TRBD2	NA	CASSQESTPRTSGRMDTQYF	TGTGCCAGCAGCCAGGAGTCAACTCCCAGGACTAGCGGGAGGATGGATACGCAGTATTTT